This T cell receptor beta chain was sequenced during a study of cytomegalovirus exposure and HLA in healthy donors. Study-level points and caveats: The HLA-A and HLA-B alleles of most subjects were reportedly predicted accurately from TCR beta sequences. According to a later analysis, most TCR beta chains associated with CMV appeared HLA-restricted.

This clone was counted a few times. What it recognizes is unknown. Amplification used 60 Vbeta primers and 13 Jbeta primers. The assay was immunoSEQ multiplex PCR, and TCRdb's table has in-frame clones only and misses some. The sample has approximately 120,000 clones, 80% to 90% seen once. The clonotype originates from a woman between 35 and 50 years old in good health and CMV-seropositive. The sample comprised PBMCs.

This chain's CDR3 is CAISEGQGWRGSASYNEQFF. CDR3 nucleotide sequence: TGTGCCATCAGTGAGGGGCAGGGTTGGCGCGGGAGTGCCTCCTACAATGAGCAGTTCTTC. J is TRBJ2-1 and V is TRBV10-3, with TRBD2 identical over 7 bases. Losses at the gene ends were 2 bases for V and 0 bases for J; bases not matched to a gene: 16. The length of the CDR3 is 20 residues. Germline V CDR1 and CDR2: ENHRY, SYGVKD.